The clone carrying this T cell receptor beta chain was picked up a small number of times. Its specificity is not known. This sample was included in a study of identical twins. CDR1 and CDR2 (germline): MDHEN, SYDVKM. The CDR3 extends over 18 amino acids. The V gene end was trimmed by 2 bases and the J gene end by 0 bases; junction bases not matched to a gene: 9. Study-level points and caveats: Twins' excess sharing was less marked for out-of-frame beta sequences. Insertions were fewer in abundant cord blood beta clonotypes, whereas memory repertoires showed none of this pattern.

A universal primer site came from template switching; cDNA carried unique molecular identifiers. From the 5' RACE reads, TCRdb called clonotypes with MiXCR, one entry per CDR3 protein. The table includes about 890,000 distinct CDR3 sequences, about 12% detected once. These data were also reused for a study on yellow fever vaccine responses in identical twins. In that study: Twins' vaccine T cell response reportedly seemed partly convergent, partly personalized.

Sequencing input: PBMCs. The V and J genes are TRBV28 and TRBJ2-7; 11 bases are shared with TRBD2. This receptor was identified in a woman aged 18-30 years in good health. The CDR3 nucleotides are TGTGCCAGCAGTTTAGGGCTAGCGGGGGGTGCGATCTCCTACGAGCAGTACGTC. Translation gives CASSLGLAGGAISYEQYV.